This T cell receptor beta chain was identified in a study of identical twins. This clonotype has only a few counts. What it binds is not known. This CDR3 is built from 12 residues. The trim removed 5 bases at V and 10 bases at J, leaving 6 bases unmatched. Germline V lookup: CDR1 SGHNT, CDR2 YYREEE (reference sequence). Each CDR3 protein is one row after TCRdb ran MiXCR on the 5' RACE reads. The top ten hold under 0.95% of the sample, which has about 520,000 distinct CDR3 sequences, approximately 22% seen once. Whole-study results and caveats: For out-of-frame alpha sequences shared by twins, low generation probability was in excess. Out-of-frame TCR alpha sharing in monozygotic twins exceeded recombination model predictions. High-abundance cord blood beta clonotypes had fewer insertions; memory repertoires showed none.

These same records also appear under a second study, on T cells expressing NK-cell markers. As that report states: Restricting sorting to alpha-beta TCR T cells was achieved in several experiments by an anti-gamma-delta TCR antibody.

The TCR originated in a woman aged 18-35 years in good health. Sequenced input: CD4+ T cells sorted from blood. The chain combines TRBV5-4 with TRBJ2-3; 8 bases match TRBD2. CDR3: CASSLSGSPQYF. The CDR3 DNA reads TGTGCCAGCAGTCTCAGCGGGAGTCCGCAGTATTTT.